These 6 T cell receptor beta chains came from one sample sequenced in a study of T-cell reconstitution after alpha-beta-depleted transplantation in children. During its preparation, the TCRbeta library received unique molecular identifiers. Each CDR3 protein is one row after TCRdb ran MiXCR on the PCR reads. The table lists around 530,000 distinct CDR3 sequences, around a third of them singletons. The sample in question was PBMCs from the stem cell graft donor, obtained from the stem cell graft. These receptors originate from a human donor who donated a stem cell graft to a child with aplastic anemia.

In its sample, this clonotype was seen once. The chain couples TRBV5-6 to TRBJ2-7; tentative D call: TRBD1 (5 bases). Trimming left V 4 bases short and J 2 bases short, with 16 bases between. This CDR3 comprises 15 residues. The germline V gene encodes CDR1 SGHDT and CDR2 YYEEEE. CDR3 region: CASSILGQGAYEQYF. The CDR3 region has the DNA TGTGCCAGCAGCATCCTCGGACAAGGGGCCTACGAGCAGTACTTC.

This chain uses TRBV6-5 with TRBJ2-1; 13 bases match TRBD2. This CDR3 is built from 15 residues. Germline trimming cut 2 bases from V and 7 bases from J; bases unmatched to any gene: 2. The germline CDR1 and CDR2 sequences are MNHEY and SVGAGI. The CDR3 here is CASSYRGLAGNEQFF. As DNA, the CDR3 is TGTGCCAGCAGTTACAGGGGACTAGCGGGGAATGAGCAGTTCTTC.

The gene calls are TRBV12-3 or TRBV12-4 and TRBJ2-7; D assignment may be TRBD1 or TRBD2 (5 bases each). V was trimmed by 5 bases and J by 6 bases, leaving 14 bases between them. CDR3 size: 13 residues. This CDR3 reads CASSPRGVREQYF. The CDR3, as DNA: TGTGCCAGCAGTCCTAGAGGGGTCCGCGAGCAGTACTTC.

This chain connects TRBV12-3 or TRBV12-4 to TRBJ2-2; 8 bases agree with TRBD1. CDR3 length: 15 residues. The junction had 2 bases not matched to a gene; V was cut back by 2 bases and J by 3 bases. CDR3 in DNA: TGTGCCAGCAGTTTAAGGGACAGGTACACCGGGGAGCTGTTTTTT. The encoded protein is CASSLRDRYTGELFF.

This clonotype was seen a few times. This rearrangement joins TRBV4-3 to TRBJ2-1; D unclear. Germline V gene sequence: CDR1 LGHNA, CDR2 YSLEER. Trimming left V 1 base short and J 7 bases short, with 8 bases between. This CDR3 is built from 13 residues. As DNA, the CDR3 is TGCGCCAGCAGCCAAGGGCTCTGGAATGAGCAGTTCTTC. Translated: CASSQGLWNEQFF.

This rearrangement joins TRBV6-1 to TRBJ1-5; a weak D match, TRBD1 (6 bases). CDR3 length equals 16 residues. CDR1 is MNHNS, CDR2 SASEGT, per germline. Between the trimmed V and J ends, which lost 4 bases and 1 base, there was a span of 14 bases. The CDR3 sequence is CASSVGGAGSNQPQHF. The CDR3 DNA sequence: TGTGCCAGCAGTGTTGGGGGCGCCGGGAGCAATCAGCCCCAGCATTTT.